Below are 29 T cell receptor beta chains sequenced from a single sample in a study of blood T cell repertoires in COVID-19. The table came from immunoSEQ multiplex PCR; TCRdb's copy has only in-frame clones and leaves some out. The sample has around 160,000 clones; around 86% are singletons. The sequenced material came from peripheral blood. Source of these receptors: a man aged 60-69 years with acute or convalescent COVID-19.

The genes are TRBV9 and TRBJ2-7, with 7 bases aligning to TRBD2. J lost 4 bases, V lost 4 bases, and 11 bases had no gene match. Germline V gene sequence: CDR1 SGDLS, CDR2 YYNGEE. This CDR3 spans 15 amino acids. The CDR3 region is CASSTRDYTFYEQYF. In DNA form, the CDR3 reads TGTGCCAGCAGCACCCGGGACTACACTTTTTACGAGCAGTACTTC.

The V gene is TRBV2, the J gene TRBJ2-7; 9 bases line up with TRBD2. V lost 5 bases to trimming and J lost 2 bases; unmatched junction nucleotides: 7. The CDR3 consists of 15 residues. Germline V gene data show CDR1 as SNHLY and CDR2 as FYNNEI. The CDR3 coding sequence is TGTGCCAGCAGTCCCTCCGGGACTAGCACCTACGAGCAGTACTTC. It yields the protein CASSPSGTSTYEQYF.

This chain connects TRBV11-2 to TRBJ2-1, with 8 bases identical to TRBD1. The CDR3 consists of 14 residues. CDR1 is SGHAT and CDR2 is FQNNGV in the germline V gene. With V trimmed by 5 bases and J by 5 bases, 5 bases remained unmatched. The CDR3, as DNA: TGTGCCAGCAGCCTCCGGACAGGGAACAATGAGCAGTTCTTC. It yields the protein CASSLRTGNNEQFF.

The chain uses TRBV28 and TRBJ2-1, with a weak D call TRBD1 (6 bases). This CDR3 has 13 amino acids. The ends were cut back, 5 bases at V and 10 bases at J, with 15 bases in the middle. Germline V gene sequence: CDR1 MDHEN, CDR2 SYDVKM. DNA for the CDR3: TGTGCCAGCAGTATCACAGGGTCCCGGGAGCAGTTCTTC. Protein sequence: CASSITGSREQFF.

This chain connects TRBV7-6 to TRBJ2-7; tentative D call: TRBD1 (7 bases). The CDR3 is 14 residues long. From germline, CDR1 is SGHVS and CDR2 FNYEAQ. V lost 5 bases, J lost 4 bases, and 15 bases lay in between. CDR3 in DNA: TGTGCCAGCAGCCCGGGCGGGGACAGATACGAGCAGTACTTC. Its protein is CASSPGGDRYEQYF.

V usage is TRBV5-4 and J usage is TRBJ2-7; 10 bases match TRBD1. There are 15 residues in the CDR3. In germline, CDR1 is SGHNT, CDR2 YYREEE (reference sequence). Losses at the gene ends were 3 bases for V and 7 bases for J; bases not matched to a gene: 10. This chain's CDR3 is CASSSRRDRGLEQYF. CDR3 DNA sequence: TGTGCCAGCAGCTCCCGCCGGGACAGGGGCCTAGAGCAGTACTTC.

V and J are TRBV7-9 and TRBJ1-4; D unresolved. This CDR3 comprises 15 residues. V lost 3 bases and J 6 bases, leaving 14 bases between the germline ends. Germline CDR1 SEHNR, CDR2 FQNEAQ (reference sequence). The CDR3: CASSFLFRWDEKLFF. In DNA form, the CDR3 reads TGTGCCAGCAGCTTTCTTTTCAGGTGGGATGAAAAACTGTTTTTT.

This clone has a single count. Other nucleotide sequences from this sample produce the same CDR3. The chain uses TRBV6-6 and TRBJ2-3; maybe TRBD2 (6 bases). CDR3 size: 14 residues. In germline, CDR1 is MNHNY, CDR2 SVGAGI (reference sequence). V gave up 5 bases and J gave up 0 bases, with 9 bases separating them. As DNA, the CDR3 is TGTGCCAGCAGTCCGGGGGACAGCACAGATACGCAGTATTTT. Translated: CASSPGDSTDTQYF.

This clone was observed a single time. The genes are TRBV7-9 and TRBJ1-4; D is uncertain. This CDR3 comprises 15 residues. V was shortened by 5 bases and J by 5 bases, with 15 bases between the two germline ends. Germline CDR1 and CDR2: SEHNR and FQNEAQ (reference sequence). Here the CDR3 DNA reads TGTGCCAGCAGCCTCAACCGCGGGCCCAATGAAAAACTGTTTTTT. This codes for CASSLNRGPNEKLFF. Looking up the rest from reference TRBV7-9 and TRBJ1-4 gives the full variable domain: DTGVSQNPRHKITKRGQNVTFRCDPISEHNRLYWYRQTLGQGPEFLTYFQNEAQLEKSRLLSDRFSAERPKGSFSTLEIQRTEQGDSAMYLCASSLNRGPNEKLFFGSGTQLSVL.

This clone came up once. V gene TRBV7-2 combines with J gene TRBJ2-7; D may be TRBD1 (7 bases). V lost 5 bases and J 2 bases, leaving 16 bases between the germline ends. Germline V lookup: CDR1 SGHTA, CDR2 FQGNSA. The CDR3 totals 15 residues. The CDR3 coding sequence is TGTGCCAGCAGCACCCGGGCGGGACAGACCTACGAGCAGTACTTC. This encodes CASSTRAGQTYEQYF. The variable domain in full, with the rest retrieved from reference TRBV7-2 and TRBJ2-7, is GAGVSQSPSNKVTEKGKDVELRCDPISGHTALYWYRQSLGQGLEFLIYFQGNSAPDKSGLPSDRFSAERTGGSVSTLTIQRTQQEDSAVYLCASSTRAGQTYEQYFGPGTRLTVT.

V and J are TRBV12-3 or TRBV12-4 and TRBJ1-1, with 8 positions matching TRBD1. This CDR3 region has 12 residues. Germline trimming cut 5 bases from V and 6 bases from J; bases unmatched to any gene: 2. The CDR3, as DNA: TGTGCCAGCAGTACGACAGGGGCTGAAGCTTTCTTT. Protein product: CASSTTGAEAFF.

This clone occurred a few times. In DNA, the CDR3 is TGTGCCAGCAGTTCCCCCGGGGGGTTTAATTCACCCCTCCACTTT. Translation: CASSSPGGFNSPLHF. The rearrangement joins TRBV28 to TRBJ1-6; D might be TRBD1 (5 bases). CDR1 MDHEN and CDR2 SYDVKM come from the germline V gene. The V end lost 4 bases, the J end lost 6 bases, and 13 bases lay between the germline ends. The CDR3 loop spans 15 amino acids.

This chain joins TRBV28 and TRBJ2-6, with D perhaps TRBD1 (6 bases). Trimming removed 5 bases at V and 4 bases at J, with 12 bases between. This CDR3 comprises 15 residues. Germline assignment: CDR1 MDHEN and CDR2 SYDVKM. The CDR3 nucleotides are TGTGCCAGCAGTACAACAGGGCCCGGGGCCAACGTCCTGACTTTC. Translation gives CASSTTGPGANVLTF.

CDR3 amino acids: CASSPMTAAYEQYF. As DNA, the CDR3 is TGTGCCAGCAGCCCCATGACAGCCGCCTACGAGCAGTACTTC. The rearrangement links TRBV3-1 (or the pseudogene TRBV3-2) to TRBJ2-7; D is perhaps TRBD1 (5 bases). V lost 4 bases and J 2 bases, leaving 12 bases between the germline ends. Germline values: CDR1 LGHDT, CDR2 YNNKEL (reference sequence). The CDR3 sequence is 14 residues long.

This clone was counted a single time. This chain joins TRBV5-4 and TRBJ1-2; 10 positions agree with TRBD1. The CDR3 contains 16 residues. Unmatched junction bases numbered 12, after V lost 4 bases and J lost 6 bases. Germline V gene sequence: CDR1 SGHNT, CDR2 YYREEE (reference sequence). The CDR3 loop reads CASSPPGTGASDGYTF. For the CDR3, the DNA is TGTGCCAGCAGCCCCCCCGGGACAGGGGCGTCCGATGGCTACACCTTC.

CDR3 protein: CASSFYQGPDTQYF. In DNA, the CDR3 is TGTGCCAGCAGTTTTTATCAGGGGCCAGATACGCAGTATTTT. V is TRBV28 and J is TRBJ2-3, with a possible D match to TRBD1 (6 bases). This CDR3 contains 14 residues. Germline CDR1 is MDHEN and CDR2 is SYDVKM. Trimming stripped 3 bases from V and 4 bases from J, with 11 bases between.

The rearrangement uses TRBV2 and TRBJ2-1; weak D call: TRBD1 (5 bases). In germline, CDR1 is SNHLY, CDR2 FYNNEI. The CDR3 sequence is 15 residues long. Trimming pared 2 bases from V and 0 bases from J, leaving 8 bases between. CDR3 region: CASSEYRSSYNEQFF. The DNA of the CDR3 is TGTGCCAGCAGTGAATACAGGTCCTCCTACAATGAGCAGTTCTTC. Combining the CDR3 with reference TRBV2 and TRBJ2-1 gives the whole variable domain EPEVTQTPSHQVTQMGQEVILRCVPISNHLYFYWYRQILGQKVEFLVSFYNNEISEKSEIFDDQFSVERPDGSNFTLKIRSTKLEDSAMYFCASSEYRSSYNEQFFGPGTRLTVL.

The V and J genes are TRBV4-1 and TRBJ2-7; 11 bases match TRBD2. CDR1 is MGHRA, CDR2 YSYEKL, per germline. V dropped 1 base and J dropped 6; count of bases not matched to a gene: 8. The CDR3 is 16 amino acids. The CDR3: CASSQVGTSGSPEQYF. The DNA of the CDR3 is TGCGCCAGCAGCCAAGTCGGAACTAGCGGGAGTCCCGAGCAGTACTTC.

The chain couples TRBV19 to TRBJ1-5, with D possibly matching TRBD1 (5 bases). The ends were cut back, 5 bases at V and 0 bases at J, with 11 bases in the middle. The CDR3 covers 15 residues. Germline CDR1 and CDR2: LNHDA and SQIVND (reference sequence). CDR3 sequence reads: CASSGAGYSNQPQHF. The CDR3 DNA is TGTGCCAGTAGTGGGGCGGGGTATAGCAATCAGCCCCAGCATTTT.

The chain is built from TRBV2 and TRBJ1-1; no reliable D call. This CDR3 region has 14 residues. CDR1 SNHLY and CDR2 FYNNEI come from the germline V gene. Trimming removed 7 bases at V and 4 bases at J, with 16 bases between. The CDR3 DNA sequence: TGTGCCAGCACGGGGAAAAGGGAGGTCACTGAAGCTTTCTTT. This translates into CASTGKREVTEAFF.

The chain uses TRBV19 and TRBJ1-5; a weak D match, TRBD1 (6 bases). The length of the CDR3 is 15 residues. Germline CDR1 is LNHDA and CDR2 is SQIVND (reference sequence). Trimming left V 8 bases short and J 2 bases short, with 16 bases between. CDR3 DNA sequence: TGTGCCAGTCAACCGGCGGGGGGCGGCAATCAGCCCCAGCATTTT. Its protein is CASQPAGGGNQPQHF.

J is TRBJ1-2 and V is TRBV2; 8 bases line up with TRBD1. J gave up 3 bases and V 4 bases, and 19 bases lay outside the gene matches. The CDR3 loop spans 19 amino acids. The germline CDR1 and CDR2 sequences are SNHLY and FYNNEI. The CDR3 DNA reads as TGTGCCAGCAGTGGAGTGGGGACAGGAGCACTAACCTTTGACTATGGCTACACCTTC. Its translation: CASSGVGTGALTFDYGYTF.

V and J are TRBV18 and TRBJ1-5; 9 bases line up with TRBD1. Trimming took 2 bases from V and 6 from J; bases not matched to a gene: 8. CDR1 is KGHSH and CDR2 is LQKENI in the germline V gene. CDR3 length: 16 residues. CDR3 region: CASSPLTGGKGQPQHF. The CDR3 bases are TGTGCCAGCTCACCATTGACAGGGGGGAAGGGTCAGCCCCAGCATTTT.

The J gene is TRBJ2-7, the V gene TRBV19; 9 bases are shared with TRBD2. The CDR3 is 13 residues long. Germline CDR1 LNHDA, CDR2 SQIVND (reference sequence). Germline trimming cut 5 bases from V and 6 bases from J; bases unmatched to any gene: 5. DNA of the CDR3: TGTGCCAGTAGTCCCGGCGGGGGGGGCGAGCAGTACTTC. Amino acid sequence: CASSPGGGGEQYF.

The gene calls are TRBV29-1 and TRBJ1-2, with D tentatively TRBD1 (6 bases). The CDR3 has 13 amino acids. V lost 6 bases and J 4 bases, leaving 15 bases between the germline ends. Per germline, CDR1 SQVTM and CDR2 ANQGSEA. Here the CDR3 DNA reads TGCAGCGTAAGGTCGGACAGACTCTATGGCTACACCTTC. This codes for CSVRSDRLYGYTF.

V and J are TRBV2 and TRBJ1-1; TRBD1 is a possible D gene (5 bases). Germline CDR1 SNHLY, CDR2 FYNNEI. Trimming shortened V by 4 bases and J by 1 base, and 10 bases separated the two germline ends. The CDR3 contains 14 residues. The CDR3 bases are TGTGCCAGCAGTGTTAAGGGGTCGAACACTGAAGCTTTCTTT. This gives the protein CASSVKGSNTEAFF.

This chain joins TRBV11-2 and TRBJ2-1, with 13 positions matching TRBD2. CDR1 and CDR2 from the germline V gene are SGHAT and FQNNGV. This CDR3 comprises 17 residues. Trimming removed 0 bases from V and 7 bases from J; junction bases left unmatched: 6. The CDR3 here is CASSLDAGLAGRNEQFF. CDR3 sequence (DNA): TGTGCCAGCAGCTTAGACGCGGGACTAGCGGGAAGGAATGAGCAGTTCTTC.

The V call is TRBV3-1 (or the pseudogene TRBV3-2), the J call TRBJ2-5; no firm D call. Germline CDR1 LGHDT, CDR2 YNNKEL (reference sequence). Trimming took 0 bases from V and 7 from J, leaving 9 bases between them. The CDR3 covers 13 residues. CDR3 sequence reads: CASSQELPTTQYF. Written as DNA, the CDR3 is TGTGCCAGCAGCCAAGAACTCCCAACGACCCAGTACTTC.

This rearrangement joins TRBV9 to TRBJ2-1; 11 positions match TRBD2. The trim removed 1 base at V and 9 bases at J, leaving 6 bases unmatched. Germline V gene lookup returns CDR1 SGDLS and CDR2 YYNGEE. CDR3 size: 15 residues. CDR3 loop: CASSVMGLAGGEQFF. The CDR3 DNA sequence: TGTGCCAGCAGCGTAATGGGTCTAGCGGGAGGTGAGCAGTTCTTC.